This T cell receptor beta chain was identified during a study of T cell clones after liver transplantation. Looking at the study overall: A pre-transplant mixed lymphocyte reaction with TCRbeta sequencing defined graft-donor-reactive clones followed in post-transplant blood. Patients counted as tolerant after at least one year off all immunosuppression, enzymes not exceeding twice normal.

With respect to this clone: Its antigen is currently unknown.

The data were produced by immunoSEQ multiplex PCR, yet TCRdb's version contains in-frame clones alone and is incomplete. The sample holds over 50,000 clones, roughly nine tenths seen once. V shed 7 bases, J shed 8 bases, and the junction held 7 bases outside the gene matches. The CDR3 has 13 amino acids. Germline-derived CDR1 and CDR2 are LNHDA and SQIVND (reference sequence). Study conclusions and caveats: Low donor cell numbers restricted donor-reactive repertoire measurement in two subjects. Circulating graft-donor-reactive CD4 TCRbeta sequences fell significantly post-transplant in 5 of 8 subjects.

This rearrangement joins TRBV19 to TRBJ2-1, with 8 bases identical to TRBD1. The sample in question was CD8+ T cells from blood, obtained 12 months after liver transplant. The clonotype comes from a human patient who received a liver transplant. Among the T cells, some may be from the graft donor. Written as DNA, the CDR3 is TGTGCCAGTACTCCTTCAGGGGGCGATGAGCAGTTCTTC. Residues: CASTPSGGDEQFF.